This T cell receptor beta chain was sequenced during a study of regulatory T cells in long-lasting Graves disease. Construction of TCR beta libraries relied on iRepertoire HTBI primers and on Arm-PCR targeting CDR3 regions. In the original workflow: Samples collectively showed 62 TRBV and approximately 15 TRBJ segments. A single record per CDR3 protein comes from TCRdb applying MiXCR to the multiplex PCR reads. TCRdb, not the original authors, processed these V and J calls. The profile shows roughly 420,000 distinct CDR3 sequences, 12% to 15% of them singletons. The CDR3 spans 14 residues. From germline, CDR1 is MGHRA and CDR2 YSYEKL. Trimming pared 6 bases from V and 9 bases from J, leaving 15 bases between. General observations from the study: It is possible that accuracy was reduced by the small size of the sample.

Time point reported: newly diagnosed GD, antithyroid drugs for less than 3 months. PBMC RNA served as the TCR library source. This clonotype has just a few counts. Its antigen is undetermined. These data were also filed under a second study, of T cells in Graves' hyperthyroidism and ophthalmopathy. That investigation notes: HTBI primers were employed in a first-round RT-PCR of the TCR CDR3.

The receptor's source is a woman between 45 and 65 years old with Graves disease. The chain is built from TRBV4-1 and TRBJ1-6; tentatively, D is TRBD1 (5 bases). Sequenced here: peripheral blood mononuclear cells (PBMCs), sampled at new diagnosis, from a patient treated with antithyroid drugs. In nucleotides, the CDR3 is TGCGCCAGCAGGCGGACGGGGGAGATTTCACCCCTCCACTTT. Amino acids: CASRRTGEISPLHF.